This TCR beta chain was documented in a study of cytomegalovirus exposure and HLA in healthy donors. Study results and caveats: Prior analysis indicated that the majority of TCR beta V segments exhibited productivity approximately 87% or approximately 30% of the time. A later look showed TCR association rates differing by HLA locus, highest for DRB1 and lowest for HLA-C. A few V segments could not be told apart, such as TRBV6-2 and TRBV6-3, and were left out. HLA restriction was apparent for most CMV-associated TCR beta chains in a later analysis.

The ends were cut back, 2 bases at V and 4 bases at J, with 11 bases in the middle. Germline loops: CDR1 MGHDK, CDR2 SYGVNS. The CDR3 loop spans 14 amino acids. Primers for the PCR totalled 60 Vbeta and 13 Jbeta. This table comes from immunoSEQ multiplex PCR, and its TCRdb copy is limited to in-frame clones, with some not included. This table holds 110,000 or so clones, 75% to 85% found once. As to this clone: Its target is not known.

Sequenced input: PBMCs. This TCR was recovered from a man in his forties or fifties in good health and CMV-seronegative. The chain uses TRBV25-1 and TRBJ2-5, with a possible D match to TRBD1 (5 bases). The CDR3 nucleotides read TGTGCCAGCAGTGAAAGAGCAGGGATAGAGACCCAGTACTTC. This translates into CASSERAGIETQYF.